This TCR beta chain originates from a study of T cell clones after liver transplantation. Overall study: Timepoints were pre-transplant, pre-withdrawal, and after withdrawal was completed or failed.

The assay was immunoSEQ multiplex PCR, and TCRdb's table has in-frame clones only and misses some. Of around 30,000 clones in the sample, around 95% were seen once. Unstimulated PBMCs were sorted into CD3+CD4+ and CD3+CD8+ populations. With V trimmed by 7 bases and J by 7 bases, 10 bases remained unmatched. There are 15 residues in the CDR3. Germline CDR1 is MNHEY and CDR2 is SMNVEV (reference sequence). The genes are TRBV27 and TRBJ2-2, with 9 bases matching TRBD2. The sequencing here drew on CD8+ T cells from blood, taken 12 months after liver transplant. The receptor's source is a human patient who received a liver transplant. Some of the T cells may derive from the graft donor. The CDR3 spells CASKPYSGSGGELFF. The CDR3 DNA follows: TGTGCCAGCAAGCCTTATAGCGGGAGTGGCGGGGAGCTGTTTTTT.